The 12 T cell receptor beta chains below come from one sample, sequenced in a study of cytomegalovirus exposure and HLA in healthy donors. Use of 60 Vbeta and 13 Jbeta primers characterized the PCR. Assay: immunoSEQ multiplex PCR; the TCRdb copy retains only in-frame clones and omits some. The data contain around 180,000 clones, 75% to 80% of them singletons. Sequenced: PBMCs. The source is a woman in her 30s in good health and CMV-seropositive.

J is TRBJ1-5 and V is TRBV10-2; the D is unclear. Germline assignment: CDR1 WSHSY and CDR2 SAAADI. This CDR3 is built from 14 residues. Trimming pared 2 bases from V and 4 bases from J, leaving 9 bases between. CDR3: CASSESPQNQPQHF. The CDR3 nucleotides read TGCGCCAGCAGTGAGAGTCCACAAAATCAGCCCCAGCATTTT.

This clone was seen a handful of times. The chain links TRBV5-8 to TRBJ1-1, with a weak D call TRBD1 (5 bases). CDR1 is SGHTS, CDR2 YDEGEE, per germline. V lost 4 bases, J lost 1 base, and 14 bases lay in between. The CDR3 totals 15 residues. The CDR3 DNA reads as TGTGCCAGCAGCGGTCGGCGGGGCGAGAACACTGAAGCTTTCTTT. This sequence encodes CASSGRRGENTEAFF.

The CDR3 nucleotides read TGTGCCAGCAGCTTAGCTAGCGGGACAACCGGAATCCCCTACAATGAGCAGTTCTTC. The encoded protein is CASSLASGTTGIPYNEQFF. V and J are TRBV7-9 and TRBJ2-1; 8 bases are shared with TRBD2. The CDR3 is 19 residues long. The germline gives CDR1 SEHNR, CDR2 FQNEAQ (reference sequence). V shed 0 bases, J shed 2 bases, and the junction held 12 bases outside the gene matches.

The chain recombines TRBV5-6 with TRBJ1-6; D perhaps matches TRBD1 (6 bases). Per the germline V gene, CDR1 is SGHDT and CDR2 is YYEEEE. The V gene lost 3 bases and the J gene lost 3 bases, with 16 bases spanning the gap. The CDR3 runs 17 residues. The CDR3 region has the DNA TGTGCCAGCAGCTCGTCGGGGGGCTTGTTCTATAATTCACCCCTCCACTTT. It is translated as CASSSSGGLFYNSPLHF.

The rearrangement uses TRBV5-1 and TRBJ2-2; TRBD2 aligns across 7 bases. From germline, CDR1 is SGHRS and CDR2 YFSETQ. The V and J ends lost 5 bases and 1 base, in that order; junction bases with no gene match: 5. CDR3 length: 15 amino acids. CDR3 nucleotide sequence: TGCGCCAGCAGTTCCCCTAGCGGGAACACCGGGGAGCTGTTTTTT. This encodes CASSSPSGNTGELFF.

In its sample, this clone was seen once. V and J are TRBV29-1 and TRBJ2-5, with TRBD1 identical over 7 bases. The ends lost 4 bases at V and 1 base at J; junction bases unmatched: 6. The CDR3 runs 14 residues. The germline gives CDR1 SQVTM, CDR2 ANQGSEA. CDR3 region: CSVARDSRQETQYF. The DNA for the CDR3 is TGCAGCGTTGCCCGGGACAGCCGCCAAGAGACCCAGTACTTC.

In its sample, this clone was seen once. This chain's CDR3 is CASHTTGKSYEQYF. The CDR3 DNA reads as TGTGCCAGCCACACGACAGGGAAGTCCTACGAGCAGTACTTC. The chain links TRBV28 to TRBJ2-7, with 7 bases lining up with TRBD1. J lost 1 base, V lost 8 bases, and 8 bases had no gene match. This CDR3 contains 14 residues. Germline CDR1 MDHEN, CDR2 SYDVKM. Full variable domain (rest looked up from reference TRBV28 and TRBJ2-7): DVKVTQSSRYLVKRTGEKVFLECVQDMDHENMFWYRQDPGLGLRLIYFSYDVKMKEKGDIPEGYSVSREKKERFSLILESASTNQTSMYLCASHTTGKSYEQYFGPGTRLTVT.

The chain joins TRBV6-5 to TRBJ1-2; TRBD1 agrees at 9 bases. Unmatched junction bases numbered 5, after V lost 2 bases and J lost 7 bases. From germline, CDR1 is MNHEY and CDR2 SVGAGI. The CDR3 is 14 amino acids. The CDR3 DNA reads as TGTGCCAGCAGTTACATAGGGGACAGGGTTGGCTACACCTTC. Translated: CASSYIGDRVGYTF.

J is TRBJ1-5 and V is TRBV4-1; 7 positions agree with TRBD1. Germline lookup yields CDR1 MGHRA and CDR2 YSYEKL. The CDR3 is 16 residues long. Trimming at V came to 3 bases and at J to 2 bases, leaving 7 bases not matched to a gene. The CDR3 DNA is TGCGCCAGCAGCCAGTACCGGGACAGTCGCAATCAGCCCCAGCATTTT. Protein product: CASSQYRDSRNQPQHF.

The V call is TRBV6-5, the J call TRBJ1-2, with no clear D. V was shortened by 4 bases and J by 4 bases, with 7 bases between the two germline ends. This CDR3 is built from 12 residues. Germline lookup yields CDR1 MNHEY and CDR2 SVGAGI. CDR3 loop: CASSSVSYGYTF. Here the CDR3 DNA reads TGTGCCAGCAGTTCGGTCTCCTATGGCTACACCTTC.

This sequence joins TRBV5-8 and TRBJ2-3; perhaps TRBD1 as D (6 bases). CDR3 size: 16 residues. Trimming removed 4 bases from V and 4 bases from J, with 19 bases in between. Per the germline V gene, CDR1 is SGHTS and CDR2 is YDEGEE. CDR3 residues: CASSGTFLPLADTQYF. Written as DNA, the CDR3 is TGTGCCAGCAGCGGGACATTTCTACCGCTGGCAGATACGCAGTATTTT.

The CDR3 loop reads CASSSRRGANTGELFF. For the CDR3, the DNA is TGTGCCAGCAGCTCCCGTCGGGGGGCGAACACCGGGGAGCTGTTTTTT. The chain recombines TRBV7-2 with TRBJ2-2; 7 nucleotides align to TRBD2. CDR1 is SGHTA and CDR2 is FQGNSA in the germline V gene. CDR3 length: 16 amino acids. Trimming cost V 4 bases and J 0 bases; bases outside gene matches: 5.